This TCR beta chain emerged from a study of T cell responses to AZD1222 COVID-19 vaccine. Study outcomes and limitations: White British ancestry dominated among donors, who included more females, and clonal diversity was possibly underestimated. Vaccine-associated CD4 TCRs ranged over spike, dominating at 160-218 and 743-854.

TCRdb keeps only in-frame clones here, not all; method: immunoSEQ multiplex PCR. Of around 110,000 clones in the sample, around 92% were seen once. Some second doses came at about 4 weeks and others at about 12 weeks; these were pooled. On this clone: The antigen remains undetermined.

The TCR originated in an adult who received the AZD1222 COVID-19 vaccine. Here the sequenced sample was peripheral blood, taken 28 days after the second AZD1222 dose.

CDR3 sequence: CASSLNYGEETQYF. The CDR3 region has the DNA TGTGCCAGCAGCTTAAACTATGGGGAGGAGACCCAGTACTTC. V is TRBV7-2 and J is TRBJ2-5; D is perhaps TRBD2 (5 bases). This CDR3 is 14 amino acids long. The germline V gene encodes CDR1 SGHTA and CDR2 FQGNSA. V lost 2 bases and J 5 bases, leaving 12 bases between the germline ends.